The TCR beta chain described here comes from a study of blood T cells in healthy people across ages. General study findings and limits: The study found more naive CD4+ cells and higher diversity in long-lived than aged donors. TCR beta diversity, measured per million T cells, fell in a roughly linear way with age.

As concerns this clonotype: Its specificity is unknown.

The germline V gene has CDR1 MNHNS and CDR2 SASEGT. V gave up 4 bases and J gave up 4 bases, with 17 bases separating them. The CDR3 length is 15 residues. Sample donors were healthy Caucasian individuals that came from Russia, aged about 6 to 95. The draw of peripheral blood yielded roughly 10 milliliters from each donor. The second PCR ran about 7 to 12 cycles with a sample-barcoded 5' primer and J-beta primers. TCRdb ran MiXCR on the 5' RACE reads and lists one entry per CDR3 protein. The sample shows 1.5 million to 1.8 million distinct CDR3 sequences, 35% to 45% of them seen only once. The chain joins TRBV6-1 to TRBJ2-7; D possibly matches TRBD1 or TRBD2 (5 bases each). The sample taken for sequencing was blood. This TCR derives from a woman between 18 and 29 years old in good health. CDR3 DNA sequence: TGTGCCAGCAGTGCCGAAGGGGAGAAAGTTTACGAGCAGTACTTC. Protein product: CASSAEGEKVYEQYF.